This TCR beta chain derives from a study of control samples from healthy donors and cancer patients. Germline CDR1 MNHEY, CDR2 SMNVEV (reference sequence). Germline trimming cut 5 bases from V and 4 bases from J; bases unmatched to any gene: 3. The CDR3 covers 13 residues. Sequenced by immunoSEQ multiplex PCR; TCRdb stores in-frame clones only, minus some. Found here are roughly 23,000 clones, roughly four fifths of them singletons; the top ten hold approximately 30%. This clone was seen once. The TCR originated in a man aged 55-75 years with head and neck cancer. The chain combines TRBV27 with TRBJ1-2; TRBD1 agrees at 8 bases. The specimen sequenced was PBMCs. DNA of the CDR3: TGTGCCAGCAGTGATACAGGGGGCTATGGCTACACCTTC. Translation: CASSDTGGYGYTF.